Listed below are T cell receptor beta chains from one sample, sequenced in a study of blood T cell repertoires in COVID-19. The repertoire was sequenced with immunoSEQ multiplex PCR; TCRdb's copy has only in-frame clones and lacks some. The table lists roughly 220,000 clones, around 91% of them singletons. The sample taken for sequencing was PBMCs or T cells enriched from blood (not recorded which). These receptors originate from a man younger than 45 who had been exposed to COVID-19. Both conserved end residues are part of each CDR3. D genes are given only for firm matches. Size is stated for part of the rows, as once, few or many counts, or as a class when the clone is expanded.

j_gene	abundance	v_gene	d_gene	CDR3nt	CDR3aa
TRBJ1-4	-	TRBV19	-	TGTGCCAGTACCATATCCGCCTGGGGGCCACCTAATGAAAAACTGTTTTTT	CASTISAWGPPNEKLFF
TRBJ2-7	-	TRBV27	-	TGTGCCAGCAGACCTCAGGTGACAGTTCCCTACGAGCAGTACTTC	CASRPQVTVPYEQYF
TRBJ1-5	-	TRBV4-1	-	TGCGCCAGCGCCGCGGGGGCTATCAATCAGCCCCAGCATTTT	CASAAGAINQPQHF
TRBJ2-3	-	TRBV7-9	-	TGTGCCAGCACCAAGAGGGGCACAGATACGCAGTATTTT	CASTKRGTDTQYF
TRBJ1-2	-	TRBV2	TRBD1	TGTGCCAGCAGCCGGACAGGGGGCGATGGCTACACCTTC	CASSRTGGDGYTF
TRBJ1-5	-	TRBV18	TRBD1	TGTGCCAGCTCAGCAGACAGGGCTGGCAATCAGCCCCAGCATTTT	CASSADRAGNQPQHF
TRBJ2-7	-	TRBV4-2	TRBD2	TGTGCCAGCAGCCAAGCTCGCGGGGGAGCCTACGAGCAGTACTTC	CASSQARGGAYEQYF
TRBJ2-5	-	TRBV20-1	TRBD2	TGCAGTGCTAGTTCCCACCAAACTAGCGGGGTTTCCCAAGAGACCCAGTACTTC	CSASSHQTSGVSQETQYF
TRBJ1-4	few	TRBV5-5	TRBD1	TGTGCCAGCAGCTTGAACATGCAAGGACAGGGTTATACTAACGAGGAACTGTTTTTT	CASSLNMQGQGYTNEELFF
TRBJ1-1	once	TRBV6-6	TRBD1	TGTGCCAGCAGTAAACAGGGGATCCCGAACACTGAAGCTTTCTTT	CASSKQGIPNTEAFF
TRBJ2-1	-	TRBV5-4	TRBD2	TGTGCCAGCAGCCGGACTAGCGGAGGGTACAATGAGCAGTTCTTC	CASSRTSGGYNEQFF
TRBJ2-3	-	TRBV6-4	TRBD2	TGTGCCAGCCAGGAAAAAGCGGGGACTCCCGATACGCAGTATTTT	CASQEKAGTPDTQYF
TRBJ2-7	once	TRBV5-4	TRBD1	TGTGCCAGCAGCTCCCAGACAGGGAACTACGAGCAGTACTTC	CASSSQTGNYEQYF
TRBJ2-1	-	TRBV2	-	TGTGCCAGCAGCCACCAATTCACAGGGCCCGGTAGGGGAATTGTGATCAATGAGCAGTTCTTC	CASSHQFTGPGRGIVINEQFF
TRBJ2-7	once	TRBV4-1	-	TGCGCCAGCAGCCAAGGAGGGTGGGGGGAAAGCTACGAGCAGTACTTC	CASSQGGWGESYEQYF
TRBJ2-5	once	TRBV4-1	TRBD2	TGCGCCAGCAGCATACGCCTAGCGGGGGGCCTAGGAGAGACCCAGTACTTC	CASSIRLAGGLGETQYF
TRBJ2-1	few	TRBV6-4	-	TGTGCCAGCAGCCCCGGCGAGGGGGCCTACAATGAGCAGTTCTTC	CASSPGEGAYNEQFF
TRBJ1-5	-	TRBV6-5	-	TGTGCCAGCAAGAAGCTAGACAATCAGCCCCAGCATTTT	CASKKLDNQPQHF
TRBJ2-5	-	TRBV4-1	TRBD2	TGCGCCAGCAGCCAAGTTGTCACGGGAGGGGAGACCCAGTACTTC	CASSQVVTGGETQYF
TRBJ1-2	-	TRBV5-1	-	TGCGCCAGCAGCTTGGATGGCGCCGGGGGTTACACCTTC	CASSLDGAGGYTF
TRBJ1-3	-	TRBV5-1	-	TGCGCCAGCAGCCCCGAGGGAAACACCATATATTTT	CASSPEGNTIYF
TRBJ1-5	-	TRBV23-1	-	TGCGCCCCAAATGGGCTCCCCCCACTCCCGGCCCGGCCTTTTCTCCCCCAGCATTTT	CAPNGLPPLPARPFLPQHF
TRBJ2-7	-	TRBV4-2	TRBD1	TGTGCCAGCAGCCAACCAACACAGGGGACCGAGCAGTACTTC	CASSQPTQGTEQYF
TRBJ1-2	-	TRBV5-1	-	TGCGCCAGCAGCTTTTGGGGGGATGGCTACACCTTC	CASSFWGDGYTF
TRBJ2-7	few	TRBV2	TRBD1	TGTGCCAGCAGTGAAACCTCCGTCGGGACAGGATCCTACGAGCAGTACTTC	CASSETSVGTGSYEQYF
TRBJ1-1	-	TRBV7-8	TRBD1	TGTGCCACCTCAAGCTTCCGGGACAGCGCCTTCTTT	CATSSFRDSAFF
TRBJ1-6	-	TRBV5-5	TRBD1	TGTGCCAGCAGCACAACGACAGGGTGGTATAATTCACCCCTCCACTTT	CASSTTTGWYNSPLHF
TRBJ2-7	-	TRBV19	-	TGTGCCAGTAGTATATCAGCGGGTAACTCCTACGAGCAGTACTTC	CASSISAGNSYEQYF